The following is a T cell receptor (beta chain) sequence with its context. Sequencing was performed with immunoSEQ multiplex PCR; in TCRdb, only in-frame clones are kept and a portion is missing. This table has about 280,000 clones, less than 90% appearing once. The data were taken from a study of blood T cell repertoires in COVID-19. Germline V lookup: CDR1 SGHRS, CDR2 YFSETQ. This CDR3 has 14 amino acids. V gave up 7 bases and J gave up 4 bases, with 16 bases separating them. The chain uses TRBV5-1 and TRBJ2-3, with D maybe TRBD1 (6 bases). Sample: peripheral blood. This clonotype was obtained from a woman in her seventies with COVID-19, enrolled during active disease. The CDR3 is CASFGGPEADTQYF. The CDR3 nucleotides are TGCGCCAGCTTTGGGGGCCCCGAGGCAGATACGCAGTATTTT.